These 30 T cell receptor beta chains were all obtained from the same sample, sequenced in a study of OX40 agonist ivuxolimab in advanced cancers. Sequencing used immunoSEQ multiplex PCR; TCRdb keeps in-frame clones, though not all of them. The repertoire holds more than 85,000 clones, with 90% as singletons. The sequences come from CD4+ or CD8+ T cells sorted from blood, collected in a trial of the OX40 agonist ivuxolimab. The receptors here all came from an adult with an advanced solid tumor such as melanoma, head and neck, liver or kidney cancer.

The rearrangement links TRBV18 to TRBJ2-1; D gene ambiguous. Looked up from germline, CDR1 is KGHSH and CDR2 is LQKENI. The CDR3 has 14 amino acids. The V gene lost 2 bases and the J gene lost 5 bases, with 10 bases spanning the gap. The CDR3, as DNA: TGTGCCAGCTCACCAGATGTGGGTAACAATGAGCAGTTCTTC. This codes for CASSPDVGNNEQFF.

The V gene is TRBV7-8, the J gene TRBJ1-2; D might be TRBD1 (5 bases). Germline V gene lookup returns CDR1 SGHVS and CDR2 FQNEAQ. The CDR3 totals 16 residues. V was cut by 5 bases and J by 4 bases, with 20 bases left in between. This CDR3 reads CASSPDLGVATYGYTF. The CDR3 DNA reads TGTGCCAGCAGCCCAGACCTAGGGGTCGCAACCTATGGCTACACCTTC.

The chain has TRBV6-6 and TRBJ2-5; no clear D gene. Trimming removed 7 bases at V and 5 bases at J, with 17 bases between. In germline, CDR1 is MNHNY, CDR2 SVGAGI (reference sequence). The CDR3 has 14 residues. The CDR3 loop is CASKGVMGRETQYF. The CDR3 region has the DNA TGTGCCAGCAAGGGCGTTATGGGTAGGGAGACCCAGTACTTC.

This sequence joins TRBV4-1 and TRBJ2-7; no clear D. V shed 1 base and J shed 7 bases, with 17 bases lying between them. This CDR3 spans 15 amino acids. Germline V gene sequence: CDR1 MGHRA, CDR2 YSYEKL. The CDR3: CASSQGSGPLGEQYF. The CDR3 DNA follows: TGCGCCAGCAGCCAAGGGTCCGGACCTCTGGGTGAGCAGTACTTC.

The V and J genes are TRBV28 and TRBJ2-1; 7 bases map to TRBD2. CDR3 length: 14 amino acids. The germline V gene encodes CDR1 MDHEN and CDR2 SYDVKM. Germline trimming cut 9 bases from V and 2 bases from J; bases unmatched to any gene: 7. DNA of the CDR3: TGTGCCAGTGGGGAGGGCCAAGCCTACAATGAGCAGTTCTTC. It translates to CASGEGQAYNEQFF.

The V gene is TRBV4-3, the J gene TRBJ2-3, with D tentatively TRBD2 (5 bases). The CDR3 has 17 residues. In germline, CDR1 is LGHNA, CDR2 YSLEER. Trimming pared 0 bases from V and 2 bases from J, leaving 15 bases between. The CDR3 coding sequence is TGCGCCAGCAGCCAAGAGGCGCGTGGGAGTGCCACAGATACGCAGTATTTT. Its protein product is CASSQEARGSATDTQYF.

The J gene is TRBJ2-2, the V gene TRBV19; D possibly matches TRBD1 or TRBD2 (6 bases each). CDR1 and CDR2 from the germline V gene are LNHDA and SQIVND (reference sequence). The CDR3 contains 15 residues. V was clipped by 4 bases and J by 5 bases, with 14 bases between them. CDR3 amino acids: CASSTQGAGTGELFF. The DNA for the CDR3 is TGTGCCAGTAGTACACAGGGCGCGGGGACCGGGGAGCTGTTTTTT.

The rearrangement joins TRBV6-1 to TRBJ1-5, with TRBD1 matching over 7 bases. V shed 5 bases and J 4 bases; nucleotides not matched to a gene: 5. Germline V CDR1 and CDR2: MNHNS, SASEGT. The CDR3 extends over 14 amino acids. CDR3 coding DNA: TGTGCCAGCAGTTATCAGGGGGGGAATCAGCCCCAGCATTTT. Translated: CASSYQGGNQPQHF.

The CDR3 sequence: CASSPRGTGGETQYF. CDR3 bases: TGTGCCAGCAGCCCCCGGGGGACAGGGGGGGAGACCCAGTACTTC. This chain joins TRBV5-6 and TRBJ2-5; 11 nucleotides line up with TRBD1. Germline loops: CDR1 SGHDT, CDR2 YYEEEE. The CDR3 runs to 15 residues. The V segment lost 4 bases and the J segment 5 bases; nucleotides outside the gene matches: 7.

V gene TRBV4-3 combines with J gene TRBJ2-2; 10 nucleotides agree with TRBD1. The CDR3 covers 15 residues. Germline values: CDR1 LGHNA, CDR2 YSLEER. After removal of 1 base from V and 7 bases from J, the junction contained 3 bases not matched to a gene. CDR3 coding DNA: TGCGCCAGCAGCCAAGGGACAGGGGGTATCGGGGAGCTGTTTTTT. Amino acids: CASSQGTGGIGELFF.

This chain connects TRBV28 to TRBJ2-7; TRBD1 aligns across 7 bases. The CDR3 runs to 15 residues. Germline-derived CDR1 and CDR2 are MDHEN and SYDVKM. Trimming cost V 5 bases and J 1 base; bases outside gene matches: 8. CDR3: CASSRFGTASYEQYF. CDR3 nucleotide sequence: TGTGCCAGCAGTAGATTCGGGACAGCTTCCTACGAGCAGTACTTC.

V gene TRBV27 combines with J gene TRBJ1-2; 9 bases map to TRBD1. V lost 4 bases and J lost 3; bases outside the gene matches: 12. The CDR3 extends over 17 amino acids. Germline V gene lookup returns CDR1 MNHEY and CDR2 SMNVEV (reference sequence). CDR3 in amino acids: CASSSYRDRERDYGYTF. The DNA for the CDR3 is TGTGCCAGCAGTTCCTACCGGGACAGGGAGAGAGACTATGGCTACACCTTC.

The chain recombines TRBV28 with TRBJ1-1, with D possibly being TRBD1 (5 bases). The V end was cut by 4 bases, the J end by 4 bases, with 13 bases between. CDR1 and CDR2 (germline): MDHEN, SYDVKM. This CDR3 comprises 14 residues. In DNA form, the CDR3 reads TGTGCCAGCAGTTGGGTGGGGGGAGGCACTGAAGCTTTCTTT. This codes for CASSWVGGGTEAFF.

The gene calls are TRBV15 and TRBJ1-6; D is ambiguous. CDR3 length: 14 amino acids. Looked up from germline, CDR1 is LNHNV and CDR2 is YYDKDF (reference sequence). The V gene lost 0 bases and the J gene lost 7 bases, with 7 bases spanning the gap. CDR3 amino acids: CATSRDSQNSPLHF. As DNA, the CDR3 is TGTGCCACCAGCAGAGACAGTCAGAATTCACCCCTCCACTTT.

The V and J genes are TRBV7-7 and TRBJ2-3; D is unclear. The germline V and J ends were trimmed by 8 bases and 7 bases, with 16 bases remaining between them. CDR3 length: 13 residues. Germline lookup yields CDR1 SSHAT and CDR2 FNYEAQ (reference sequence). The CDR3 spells CASSTDRGNTQYF. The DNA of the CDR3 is TGTGCCAGCTCCACCGATCGCGGAAATACGCAGTATTTT.

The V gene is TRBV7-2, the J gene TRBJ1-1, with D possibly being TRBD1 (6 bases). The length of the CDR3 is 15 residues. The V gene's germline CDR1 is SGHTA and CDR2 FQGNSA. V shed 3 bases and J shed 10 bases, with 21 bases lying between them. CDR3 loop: CASSLNRVVGEGAFF. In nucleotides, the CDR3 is TGTGCCAGCAGCTTGAACAGGGTGGTTGGGGAAGGAGCTTTCTTT.

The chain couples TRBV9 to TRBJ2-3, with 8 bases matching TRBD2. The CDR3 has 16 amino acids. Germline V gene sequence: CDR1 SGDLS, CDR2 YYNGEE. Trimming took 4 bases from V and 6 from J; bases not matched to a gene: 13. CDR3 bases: TGTGCCAGCAGCTTCCACCCCGGGAGGGCCAGGGATACGCAGTATTTT. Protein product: CASSFHPGRARDTQYF.

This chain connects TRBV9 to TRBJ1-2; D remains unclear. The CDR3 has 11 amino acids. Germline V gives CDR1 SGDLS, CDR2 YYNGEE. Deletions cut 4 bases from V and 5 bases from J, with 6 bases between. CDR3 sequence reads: CASSIGYGYTF. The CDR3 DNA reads TGTGCCAGCAGCATTGGGTATGGCTACACCTTC.

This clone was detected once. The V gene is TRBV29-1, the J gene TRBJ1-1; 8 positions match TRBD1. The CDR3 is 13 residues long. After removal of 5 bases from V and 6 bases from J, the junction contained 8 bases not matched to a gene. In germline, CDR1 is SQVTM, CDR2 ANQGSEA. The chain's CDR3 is CSVRTGMSAEAFF. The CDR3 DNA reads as TGCAGCGTTAGGACAGGGATGAGCGCTGAAGCTTTCTTT.

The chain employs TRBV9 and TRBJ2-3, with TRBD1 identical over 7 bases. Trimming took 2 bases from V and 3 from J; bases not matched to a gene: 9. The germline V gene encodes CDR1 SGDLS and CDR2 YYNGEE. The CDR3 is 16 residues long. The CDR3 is CASSVEGQYMTDTQYF. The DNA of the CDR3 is TGTGCCAGCAGCGTTGAGGGACAGTATATGACAGATACGCAGTATTTT.

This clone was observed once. Here the CDR3 reads CATSRGSGSIEQYF. CDR3 DNA sequence: TGTGCCACCAGCAGAGGTAGCGGGAGTATCGAGCAGTACTTC. The V gene is TRBV15, the J gene TRBJ2-5, with 9 bases identical to TRBD2. The DNA end lines up better with TRBJ2-7; the J call may be wrong. The germline V gene encodes CDR1 LNHNV and CDR2 YYDKDF (reference sequence). The CDR3 extends over 14 amino acids.

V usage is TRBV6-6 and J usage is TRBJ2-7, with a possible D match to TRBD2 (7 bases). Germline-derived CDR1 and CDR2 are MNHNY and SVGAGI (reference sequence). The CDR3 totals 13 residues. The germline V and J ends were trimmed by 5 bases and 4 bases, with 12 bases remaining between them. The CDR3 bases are TGTGCCAGCAGTGGGGGGGCACCGTACGAGCAGTACTTC. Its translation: CASSGGAPYEQYF.

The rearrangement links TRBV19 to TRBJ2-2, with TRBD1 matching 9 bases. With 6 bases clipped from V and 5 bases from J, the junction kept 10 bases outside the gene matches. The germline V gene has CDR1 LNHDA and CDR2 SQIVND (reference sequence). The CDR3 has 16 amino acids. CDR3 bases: TGTGCCAGTAGGTCGACAGGGGGGTCCTTAACCGGGGAGCTGTTTTTT. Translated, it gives CASRSTGGSLTGELFF.

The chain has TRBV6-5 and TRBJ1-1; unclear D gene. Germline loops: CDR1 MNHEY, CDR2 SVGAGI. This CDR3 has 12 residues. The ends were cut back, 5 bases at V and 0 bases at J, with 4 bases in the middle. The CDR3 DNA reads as TGTGCCAGCAGTACCCTGAACACTGAAGCTTTCTTT. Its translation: CASSTLNTEAFF.

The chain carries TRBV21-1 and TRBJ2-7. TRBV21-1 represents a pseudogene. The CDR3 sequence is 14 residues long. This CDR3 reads CASSKWKASYEQYF. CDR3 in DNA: TGTGCCAGCAGCAAATGGAAGGCCTCCTACGAGCAGTACTTC.

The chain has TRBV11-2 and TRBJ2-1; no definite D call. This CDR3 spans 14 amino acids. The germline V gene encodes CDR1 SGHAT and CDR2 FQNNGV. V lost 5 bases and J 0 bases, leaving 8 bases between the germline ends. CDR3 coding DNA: TGTGCCAGCAGCCCCGACAACTCCTACAATGAGCAGTTCTTC. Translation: CASSPDNSYNEQFF.

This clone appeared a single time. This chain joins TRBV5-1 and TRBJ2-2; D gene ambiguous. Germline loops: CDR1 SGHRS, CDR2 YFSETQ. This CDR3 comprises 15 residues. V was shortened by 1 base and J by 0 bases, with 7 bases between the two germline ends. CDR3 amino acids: CASSLNGPNTGELFF. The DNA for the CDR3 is TGCGCCAGCAGCTTGAACGGGCCGAACACCGGGGAGCTGTTTTTT.

The DNA of the CDR3 is TGTGCCAGCAGTGAAGCATCTAGCCGGGCCACAGATACGCAGTATTTT. This translates into CASSEASSRATDTQYF. The V and J genes are TRBV2 and TRBJ2-3; possibly TRBD2 for D (5 bases). The ends were cut back, 0 bases at V and 2 bases at J, with 12 bases in the middle. The germline V gene encodes CDR1 SNHLY and CDR2 FYNNEI. CDR3 length equals 16 residues.

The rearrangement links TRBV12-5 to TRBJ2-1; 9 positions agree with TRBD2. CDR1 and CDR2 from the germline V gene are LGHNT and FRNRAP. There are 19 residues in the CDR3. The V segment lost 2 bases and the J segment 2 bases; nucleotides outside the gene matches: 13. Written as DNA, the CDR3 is TGTGCTAGTGGTTTGACACGGACTAGCGCGAGTGCTGCCTACAATGAGCAGTTCTTC. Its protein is CASGLTRTSASAAYNEQFF.

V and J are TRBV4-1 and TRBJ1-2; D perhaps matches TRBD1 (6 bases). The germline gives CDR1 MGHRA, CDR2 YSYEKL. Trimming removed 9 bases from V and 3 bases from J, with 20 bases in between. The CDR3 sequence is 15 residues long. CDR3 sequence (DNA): TGCGCCAGGGGGGAGGGGCAGGGGCGTCACTATGGCTACACCTTC. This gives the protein CARGEGQGRHYGYTF.